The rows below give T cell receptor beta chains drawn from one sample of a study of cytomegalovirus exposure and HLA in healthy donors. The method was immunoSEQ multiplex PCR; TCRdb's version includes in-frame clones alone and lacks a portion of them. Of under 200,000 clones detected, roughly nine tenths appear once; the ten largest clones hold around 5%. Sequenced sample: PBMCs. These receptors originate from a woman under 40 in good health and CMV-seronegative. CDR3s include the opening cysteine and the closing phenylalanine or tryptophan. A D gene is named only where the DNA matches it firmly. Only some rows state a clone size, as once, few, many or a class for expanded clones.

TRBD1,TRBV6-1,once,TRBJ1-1,TGTGCCAGCAGAATTTATAACAGGGGAGACACTGAAGCTTTCTTT,CASRIYNRGDTEAFF
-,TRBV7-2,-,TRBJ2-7,TGTGCCAGCAGCTTAGTAATACGGTCAGGGTCCACCCACGAGCAGTACTTC,CASSLVIRSGSTHEQYF
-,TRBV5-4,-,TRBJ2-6,TGTGCCAGCACCGTCCGGGCCACATCTGGGGCCAACGTCCTGACTTTC,CASTVRATSGANVLTF
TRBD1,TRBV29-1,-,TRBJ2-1,TGCAGCGTGGCCGGGACAGGGGGCGCACGCAATGAGCAGTTCTTC,CSVAGTGGARNEQFF
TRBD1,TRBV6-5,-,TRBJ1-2,TGTGCCAGCAGGGAAGACAGGGACTATGGCTACACCTTC,CASREDRDYGYTF
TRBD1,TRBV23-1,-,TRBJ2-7,TGCGCCAGCAGTCGACCCCCGGGACAGTCCTACGAGCAGTACTTC,CASSRPPGQSYEQYF
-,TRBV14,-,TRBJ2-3,TGTGCCAGCAGCCAAAAAGATACGCAGTATTTT,CASSQKDTQYF
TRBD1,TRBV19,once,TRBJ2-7,TGTGCCAGTAGTCCAGGACAGGGGCCCGCCTACGAGCAGTACTTC,CASSPGQGPAYEQYF
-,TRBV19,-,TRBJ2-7,TGTGCCAGTAGTATAGATTCAGGACTGACCTACGAGCAGTACTTC,CASSIDSGLTYEQYF
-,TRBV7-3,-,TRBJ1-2,TGTGCCAGCAGTCTCCAACCCATCGGTACAGGGACCTATGGCTACACCTTC,CASSLQPIGTGTYGYTF
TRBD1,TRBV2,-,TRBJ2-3,TGTGCCAGCAGTGATCAGGGGGCGCGCACAGATACGCAGTATTTT,CASSDQGARTDTQYF
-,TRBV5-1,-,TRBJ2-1,TGCGCCAGCAGCTTGTCGGGGGATACCTACAATGAGCAGTTCTTC,CASSLSGDTYNEQFF
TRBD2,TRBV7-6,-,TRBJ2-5,TGTGCCAGCAGCTTACTAGCGGATCCACAAGAGACCCAGTACTTC,CASSLLADPQETQYF
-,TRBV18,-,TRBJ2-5,TGTGCCAGCTCACCACCGGTGGGCAGGGAGACCCAGTACTTC,CASSPPVGRETQYF
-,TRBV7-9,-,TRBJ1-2,TGTGCCAGCAGCTTAGGGGGGAGTACTAACTATGGCTACACCTTC,CASSLGGSTNYGYTF
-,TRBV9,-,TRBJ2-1,TGTGCCAGCAGCGTATTCGGACTTGAGCAGTTCTTC,CASSVFGLEQFF
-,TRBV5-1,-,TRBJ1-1,TGCGCCAGCAGCACCACACAGGGATTAATGAACACTGAAGCTTTCTTT,CASSTTQGLMNTEAFF
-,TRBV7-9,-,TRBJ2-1,TGTGCCAGCAGCTTAAAACAGGGCGGTAAAGATGAGCAGTTCTTC,CASSLKQGGKDEQFF
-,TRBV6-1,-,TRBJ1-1,TGTGCCAGCATGGGAGGGTTGGAGGAAGCTTTCTTT,CASMGGLEEAFF
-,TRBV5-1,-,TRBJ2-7,TGCGCCAGCAGCTACTCGGGAGAGTACGAGCAGTACTTC,CASSYSGEYEQYF
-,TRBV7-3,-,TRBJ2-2,TGTGCCAGCGGTAACACCGGGGAGCTGTTTTTT,CASGNTGELFF
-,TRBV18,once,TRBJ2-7,TGTGCCAGCTCACTGGGGGGACCCTACGAGCAGTACTTC,CASSLGGPYEQYF
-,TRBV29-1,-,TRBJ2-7,TGCAGCGGAACTGACGGGACCTACGAGCAGTACTTC,CSGTDGTYEQYF
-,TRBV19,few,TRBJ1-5,TGTGCCAGTAATGCTATCTGGACGGGTAAGAATCAGCCCCAGCATTTT,CASNAIWTGKNQPQHF
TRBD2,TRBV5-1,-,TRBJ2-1,TGCGCCAGCAGCCAAGGACTAGCGGGGGTTGGGTACAATGAGCAGTTCTTC,CASSQGLAGVGYNEQFF
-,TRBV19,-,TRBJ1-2,TGTGCCAGTAGGCCCCGGAGTTCGGCCTATGGCTACACCTTC,CASRPRSSAYGYTF
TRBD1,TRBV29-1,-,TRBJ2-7,TGCAGCGTACGGACAGGGGGATCTTCCTACGAGCAGTACTTC,CSVRTGGSSYEQYF
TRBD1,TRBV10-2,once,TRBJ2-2,TGCGCCAGCAGTGACGGGACAGGGGGCCCCGGGGAGCTGTTTTTT,CASSDGTGGPGELFF
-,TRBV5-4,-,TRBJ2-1,TGTGCCAGCAGTGCCGGGACCACGTCACAGTTATCGTACAATGAGCAGTTCTTC,CASSAGTTSQLSYNEQFF
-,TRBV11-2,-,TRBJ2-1,TGTGCCAGCAGCTCCCTTATAAGTACTAGCCAGTTCTTC,CASSSLISTSQFF
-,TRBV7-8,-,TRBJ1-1,TGTGCCAGCAGCCCCAGTAGGTACACTGAAGCTTTCTTT,CASSPSRYTEAFF
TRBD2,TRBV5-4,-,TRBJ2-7,TGTGCCAGCAGCTTGGAAGGGACTAGCGGAAACGAGCAGTACTTC,CASSLEGTSGNEQYF
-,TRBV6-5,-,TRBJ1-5,TGTGCCAGCAGCGCCCGGACACAGCCCCAGCATTTT,CASSARTQPQHF
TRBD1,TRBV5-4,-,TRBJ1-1,TGTGCCAGCAGCCCCAGCGGGACAGGGGCGATGACTGAAGCTTTCTTT,CASSPSGTGAMTEAFF
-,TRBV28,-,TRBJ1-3,TGTGCCAGCAGTTTAGAGACCTTCGGAAACACCATATATTTT,CASSLETFGNTIYF
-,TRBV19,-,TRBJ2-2,TGTGCCAGTAGGAAGGGACACTTCACCGGGGAGCTGTTTTTT,CASRKGHFTGELFF
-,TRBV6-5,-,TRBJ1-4,TGTGCCAGCAGTTACGGTACAACTAATGAAAAACTGTTTTTT,CASSYGTTNEKLFF
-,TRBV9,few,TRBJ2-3,TGTGCCAGCAGCGTAGGGTCAGTAGGAACAGATACGCAGTATTTT,CASSVGSVGTDTQYF
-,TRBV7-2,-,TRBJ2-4,TGTGCCAGCAGCTTAGCAGGCACCCTAGCCAAAAACATTCAGTACTTC,CASSLAGTLAKNIQYF
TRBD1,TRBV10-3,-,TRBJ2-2,TGTGCCATCAGTGATCTTTACAGGGGGCAGAGCACCGGGGAGCTGTTTTTT,CAISDLYRGQSTGELFF
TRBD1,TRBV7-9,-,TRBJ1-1,TGTGCCAGCAGCTTAGCAGACAGGGGTGGCGCTTTCTTT,CASSLADRGGAFF
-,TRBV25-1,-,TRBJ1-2,TGTGCCAGCAGTGCATTAGGGCAAGGATGGTACTATGGCTACACCTTC,CASSALGQGWYYGYTF
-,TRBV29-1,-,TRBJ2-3,TGCAGCGTTGAATCAACGGGAGATACGCAGTATTTT,CSVESTGDTQYF
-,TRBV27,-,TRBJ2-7,TGTGCCAGCAGTATCGGACGGGTTACCTACGAGCAGTACTTC,CASSIGRVTYEQYF
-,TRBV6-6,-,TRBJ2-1,TGTGCCAGCAGTTACGGCCTGACAGAGCAGTTCTTC,CASSYGLTEQFF
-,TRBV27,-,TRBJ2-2,TGTGCCAGCAGTTTGGAGGGGGCCACCGGGGAGCTGTTTTTT,CASSLEGATGELFF
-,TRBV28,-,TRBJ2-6,TGTGCCAGCAGTGCTCTGGGCTCTGGGGCCAACGTCCTGACTTTC,CASSALGSGANVLTF
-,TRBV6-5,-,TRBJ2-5,TGTGCCAGCAGGCGAGACAGGCGCCAAGAGACCCAGTACTTC,CASRRDRRQETQYF
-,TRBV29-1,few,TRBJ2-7,TGCAGCGTGTATACATCAACCTACGAGCAGTACTTC,CSVYTSTYEQYF
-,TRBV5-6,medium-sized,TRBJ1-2,TGTGCCAGCAGCTTCAAGAAGAACTATGGCTACACCTTC,CASSFKKNYGYTF
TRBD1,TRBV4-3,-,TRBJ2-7,TGCGCCAGCAGCCAATTTGGGACAGGGGCCTACGAGCAGTACTTC,CASSQFGTGAYEQYF